This T cell receptor beta chain was recovered during a study of metastatic and nonmetastatic thyroid tumors. The germline V and J ends were trimmed by 0 bases and 6 bases, with 12 bases remaining between them. Germline V gives CDR1 GTSNPN, CDR2 SVGIG (reference sequence). The CDR3 has 13 residues. TCRdb re-called the PCR reads via MiXCR. The sample holds 20,000 to 25,000 clones, around 21% seen once. Nobody among the patients had been given any treatment before thyroid surgery. The chain is built from TRBV30 and TRBJ2-7; D ambiguous. The origin of this receptor is a female donor with papillary thyroid cancer or a benign thyroid nodule (not recorded which). Some clones in this sample may be carry-over from other donors' samples. The sequencing sample was made of blood. The CDR3 bases are TGTGCCTGGAGTGTTAAGTCGCCGCCCGAGCAGTACTTC. It codes for CAWSVKSPPEQYF.